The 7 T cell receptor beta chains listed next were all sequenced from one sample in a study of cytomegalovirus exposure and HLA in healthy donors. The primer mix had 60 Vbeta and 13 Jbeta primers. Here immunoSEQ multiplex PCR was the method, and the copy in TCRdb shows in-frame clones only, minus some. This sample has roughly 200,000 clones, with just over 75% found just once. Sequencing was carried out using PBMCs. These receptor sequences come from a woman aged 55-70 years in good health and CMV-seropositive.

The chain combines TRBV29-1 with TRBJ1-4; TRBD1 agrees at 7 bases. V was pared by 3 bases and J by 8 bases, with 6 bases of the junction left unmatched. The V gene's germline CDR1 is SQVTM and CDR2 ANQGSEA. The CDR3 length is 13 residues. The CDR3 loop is CSVDRGGGEKLFF. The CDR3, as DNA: TGCAGCGTTGACCGAGGGGGCGGAGAAAAACTGTTTTTT.

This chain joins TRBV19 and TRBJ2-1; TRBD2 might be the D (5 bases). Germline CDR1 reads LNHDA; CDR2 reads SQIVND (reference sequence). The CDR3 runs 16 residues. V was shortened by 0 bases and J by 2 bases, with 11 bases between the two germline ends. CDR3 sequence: CASSIEKDWAYNEQFF. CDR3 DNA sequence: TGTGCCAGTAGTATAGAGAAGGACTGGGCCTACAATGAGCAGTTCTTC.

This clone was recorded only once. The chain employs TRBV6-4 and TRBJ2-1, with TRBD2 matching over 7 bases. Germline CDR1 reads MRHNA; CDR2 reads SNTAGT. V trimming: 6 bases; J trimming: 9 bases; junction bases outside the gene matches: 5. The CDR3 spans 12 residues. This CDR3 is CASRTGGGEQFF. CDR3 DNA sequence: TGTGCCAGCAGGACTGGGGGGGGTGAGCAGTTCTTC.

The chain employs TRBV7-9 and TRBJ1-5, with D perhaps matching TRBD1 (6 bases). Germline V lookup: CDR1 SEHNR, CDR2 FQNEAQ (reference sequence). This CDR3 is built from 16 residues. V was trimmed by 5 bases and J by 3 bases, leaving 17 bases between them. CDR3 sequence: CASSRFTGNNNQPQHF. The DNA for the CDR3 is TGTGCCAGCAGCCGATTCACAGGGAATAACAATCAGCCCCAGCATTTT.

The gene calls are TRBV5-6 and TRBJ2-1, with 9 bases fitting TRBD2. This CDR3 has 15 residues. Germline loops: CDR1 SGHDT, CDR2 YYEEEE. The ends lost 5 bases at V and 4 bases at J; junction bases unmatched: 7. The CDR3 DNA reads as TGTGCCAGCAGTTGGGGCGGGAGGGGGTACAATGAGCAGTTCTTC. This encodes CASSWGGRGYNEQFF. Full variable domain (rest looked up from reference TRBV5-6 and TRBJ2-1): DAGVTQSPTHLIKTRGQQVTLRCSPKSGHDTVSWYQQALGQGPQFIFQYYEEEERQRGNFPDRFSGHQFPNYSSELNVNALLLGDSALYLCASSWGGRGYNEQFFGPGTRLTVL.

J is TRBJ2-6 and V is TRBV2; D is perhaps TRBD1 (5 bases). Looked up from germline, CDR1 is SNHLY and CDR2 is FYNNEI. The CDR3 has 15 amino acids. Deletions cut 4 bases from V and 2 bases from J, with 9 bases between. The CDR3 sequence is CASSVTTAGANVLTF. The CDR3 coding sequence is TGTGCCAGCAGTGTAACGACAGCTGGGGCCAACGTCCTGACTTTC.

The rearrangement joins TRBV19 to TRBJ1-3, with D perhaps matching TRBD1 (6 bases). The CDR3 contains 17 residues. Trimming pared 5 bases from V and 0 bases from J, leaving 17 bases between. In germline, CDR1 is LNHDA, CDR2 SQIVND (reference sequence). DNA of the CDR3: TGTGCCAGTAGTCTCCCGGACAGTTGGCTCTCTGGAAACACCATATATTTT. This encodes CASSLPDSWLSGNTIYF.